Listed here are 31 T cell receptor beta chains from one sample, sequenced in a study of T cell changes during pregnancy in multiple sclerosis. Profiled with immunoSEQ multiplex PCR; TCRdb holds only in-frame clones, not every one. Among 55,000 to 75,000 clones listed, 90% to 95% were seen once. This material consisted of peripheral blood, taken in the third trimester of pregnancy. The receptor source for this set is a female donor in good health, enrolled as a control in a pregnancy study.

The chain couples TRBV4-3 to TRBJ2-2, with D perhaps matching TRBD1 (6 bases). The V and J ends lost 1 base and 4 bases respectively, with 10 bases between them. This CDR3 contains 15 residues. Germline-derived CDR1 and CDR2 are LGHNA and YSLEER. The CDR3 here is CASSQGAGATGELFF. Written as DNA, the CDR3 is TGCGCCAGCAGCCAAGGAGCAGGGGCCACCGGGGAGCTGTTTTTT.

This clone was recorded once. The CDR3 nucleotides read TGTGCCAGCAGCCCACGTGGAGGGGGCACGTACGAGCAGTACTTC. This encodes CASSPRGGGTYEQYF. The chain recombines TRBV11-2 with TRBJ2-7; possibly TRBD1 for D (7 bases). Trimming pared 5 bases from V and 4 bases from J, leaving 18 bases between. The CDR3 has 15 residues. Per the germline V gene, CDR1 is SGHAT and CDR2 is FQNNGV.

The genes are TRBV5-1 and TRBJ2-3; TRBD1 is a possible D gene (6 bases). CDR1 and CDR2 (germline): SGHRS, YFSETQ. The ends were cut back, 5 bases at V and 2 bases at J, with 12 bases in the middle. CDR3 length: 14 residues. CDR3: CASSRQENTDTQYF. CDR3 bases: TGCGCCAGCAGTAGACAGGAAAACACAGATACGCAGTATTTT.

CDR3 region: CASRRHLNTEAFF. Written as DNA, the CDR3 is TGTGCCAGCAGGCGGCACTTGAACACTGAAGCTTTCTTT. The V gene is TRBV7-3, the J gene TRBJ1-1; no definite D call. This CDR3 is 13 amino acids long. Germline V gene sequence: CDR1 SGHTA, CDR2 FQGTGA. The V gene lost 6 bases and the J gene lost 0 bases, with 8 bases spanning the gap.

In its sample, this clone was seen many times. V usage is TRBV6-4 and J usage is TRBJ2-1, with 7 bases matching TRBD1. Looked up from germline, CDR1 is MRHNA and CDR2 is SNTAGT. This CDR3 comprises 14 residues. Trimming at V came to 2 bases and at J to 5 bases, leaving 3 bases not matched to a gene. CDR3 nucleotides: TGTGCCAGCAGTGACACGACAGGGCACAATGAGCAGTTCTTC. Translation: CASSDTTGHNEQFF.

This chain links TRBV6-6 with TRBJ1-3; 7 bases are a match to TRBD1. The CDR3 runs to 14 residues. Germline V gives CDR1 MNHNY, CDR2 SVGAGI (reference sequence). J gave up 4 bases and V 8 bases, and 8 bases lay outside the gene matches. The CDR3 sequence is CASSYRGSGNTIYF. As DNA, the CDR3 is TGTGCCAGCTCTTACAGGGGATCCGGAAACACCATATATTTT.

The chain recombines TRBV6-5 with TRBJ2-7; TRBD2 is a possible D gene (5 bases). Trimming took off 6 bases at V and 3 bases at J, with 9 bases between the two ends. Germline V gives CDR1 MNHEY, CDR2 SVGAGI. The CDR3 runs to 12 residues. The CDR3 nucleotides read TGTGCCAGCAGGTCACGGGGCTACGAGCAGTACTTC. Translated, it gives CASRSRGYEQYF.

The genes are TRBV7-2 and TRBJ1-2, with TRBD1 identical over 10 bases. Germline assignment: CDR1 SGHTA and CDR2 FQGNSA. The J segment lost 7 bases and the V segment lost 5 bases, leaving 13 bases of the junction unmatched. The CDR3 sequence is 16 residues long. CDR3 in DNA: TGTGCCAGCAGCCCACAGGGTGGACAGGGGGGCGGTGGCTACACCTTC. It specifies CASSPQGGQGGGGYTF.

V usage is TRBV4-3 and J usage is TRBJ2-7; 7 nucleotides agree with TRBD1. Looked up from germline, CDR1 is LGHNA and CDR2 is YSLEER. The CDR3 consists of 15 residues. Trimming at V came to 2 bases and at J to 7 bases, leaving 11 bases not matched to a gene. Written as DNA, the CDR3 is TGCGCCAGCAGCCAAAGACAGGGTACTTTGGCAGAGCAGTACTTC. Protein product: CASSQRQGTLAEQYF.

The chain links TRBV11-2 to TRBJ2-7, with D perhaps TRBD1 (7 bases). This CDR3 spans 14 amino acids. Trimming took 1 base from V and 2 from J, leaving 9 bases between them. CDR1 SGHAT and CDR2 FQNNGV come from the germline V gene. The CDR3 coding sequence is TGTGCCAGCAGCTTAGGCGGGACAGCCTACGAGCAGTACTTC. Amino acids: CASSLGGTAYEQYF.

This clone was seen only once. This chain joins TRBV7-9 and TRBJ1-2; no clear D gene. Germline CDR1 reads SEHNR; CDR2 reads FQNEAQ (reference sequence). The CDR3 is 16 residues long. Trimming stripped 3 bases from V and 7 bases from J, with 21 bases between. Written as DNA, the CDR3 is TGTGCCAGCAGCTTCCCGACGACACTTCCTGCAAGTGGCTACACCTTC. This gives the protein CASSFPTTLPASGYTF.

The chain carries TRBV18 and TRBJ2-3, with 11 bases that match TRBD2. J was trimmed by 4 bases and V by 0 bases; bases with no gene match: 9. The CDR3 contains 18 residues. Germline V gene data show CDR1 as KGHSH and CDR2 as LQKENI. CDR3 sequence: CASSPPDNSGGAADTQYF. In DNA form, the CDR3 reads TGTGCCAGCTCACCACCGGATAATAGCGGGGGGGCCGCAGATACGCAGTATTTT. The full variable domain, in which reference TRBV18 and TRBJ2-3 provide the parts outside the CDR3, is NAGVMQNPRHLVRRRGQEARLRCSPMKGHSHVYWYRQLPEEGLKFMVYLQKENIIDESGMPKERFSAEFPKEGPSILRIQQVVRGDSAAYFCASSPPDNSGGAADTQYFGPGTRLTVL.

This clone was seen only once. The chain has TRBV19 and TRBJ2-7; a possible D gene is TRBD1 (5 bases). The CDR3 loop spans 11 amino acids. Germline lookup yields CDR1 LNHDA and CDR2 SQIVND (reference sequence). V gave up 7 bases and J gave up 5 bases, with 9 bases separating them. The CDR3 loop is CASKGRNEQYF. CDR3 coding DNA: TGTGCCAGTAAGGGGCGCAACGAGCAGTACTTC.

V is TRBV27 and J is TRBJ2-5; D is possibly TRBD1 (5 bases). V was trimmed by 4 bases and J by 5 bases, leaving 14 bases between them. Germline values: CDR1 MNHEY, CDR2 SMNVEV (reference sequence). The CDR3 has 14 residues. The CDR3 DNA reads as TGTGCCAGCAGTTATAGGGGTTTGAGGGAGACCCAGTACTTC. This translates into CASSYRGLRETQYF.

The rearrangement joins TRBV6-5 to TRBJ2-7; D is ambiguous. The CDR3 loop spans 13 amino acids. Germline V CDR1 and CDR2: MNHEY, SVGAGI. V lost 5 bases, J lost 4 bases, and 12 bases lay in between. CDR3 bases: TGTGCCAGCAGTCAGCCTGCGGAATACGAGCAGTACTTC. Protein product: CASSQPAEYEQYF.

This clone appeared a few times. The chain uses TRBV27 and TRBJ1-5, with D perhaps matching TRBD1 (5 bases). CDR1 and CDR2 (germline): MNHEY, SMNVEV (reference sequence). This CDR3 has 15 residues. Trimming pared 2 bases from V and 2 bases from J, leaving 10 bases between. Here the CDR3 reads CASSLRQSGNQPQHF. In DNA, the CDR3 is TGTGCCAGCAGTTTAAGACAGTCGGGCAATCAGCCCCAGCATTTT.

The genes are TRBV9 and TRBJ1-5; 9 bases map to TRBD1. The CDR3 spans 14 residues. Germline CDR1 reads SGDLS; CDR2 reads YYNGEE. V was clipped by 3 bases and J by 6 bases; unmatched bases: 4. DNA for the CDR3: TGTGCCAGCAGCGCCCGACAGGGGGGTCAGCCCCAGCATTTT. This gives the protein CASSARQGGQPQHF.

The genes are TRBV2 and TRBJ2-5, with D possibly being TRBD2 (6 bases). V lost 1 base to trimming and J lost 2 bases, with 17 bases between them. The CDR3 sequence is 17 residues long. Per germline, CDR1 SNHLY and CDR2 FYNNEI. This CDR3 is CASSEDWGTGEQETQYF. CDR3 bases: TGTGCCAGCAGTGAAGACTGGGGGACGGGGGAACAAGAGACCCAGTACTTC.

The V and J genes are TRBV4-1 and TRBJ2-1; 9 nucleotides line up with TRBD2. The CDR3 is 16 residues long. The V gene's germline CDR1 is MGHRA and CDR2 YSYEKL. With 4 bases clipped from V and 8 bases from J, the junction kept 12 bases outside the gene matches. The CDR3 protein is CASSPGAGGPTHEQFF. CDR3 DNA sequence: TGCGCCAGCAGCCCCGGTGCGGGGGGGCCAACTCATGAGCAGTTCTTC.

The rearrangement joins TRBV29-1 to TRBJ1-1; possibly TRBD1 for D (5 bases). This CDR3 has 13 residues. Trimming took 4 bases from V and 4 from J, leaving 13 bases between them. CDR1 is SQVTM and CDR2 is ANQGSEA in the germline V gene. The CDR3 region is CSVVTGMITEAFF. As DNA, the CDR3 is TGCAGCGTTGTAACAGGTATGATCACTGAAGCTTTCTTT. The full variable domain, in which reference TRBV29-1 and TRBJ1-1 provide the parts outside the CDR3, is SAVISQKPSRDICQRGTSLTIQCQVDSQVTMMFWYRQQPGQSLTLIATANQGSEATYESGFVIDKFPISRPNLTFSTLTVSNMSPEDSSIYLCSVVTGMITEAFFGQGTRLTVV.

This chain links TRBV18 with TRBJ1-1; TRBD1 matches at 8 bases. Trimming at V came to 3 bases and at J to 3 bases, leaving 9 bases not matched to a gene. This CDR3 has 16 amino acids. The germline gives CDR1 KGHSH, CDR2 LQKENI. This CDR3 is CASSPQTGAGDTEAFF. CDR3 DNA sequence: TGTGCCAGCTCACCCCAGACAGGGGCGGGTGACACTGAAGCTTTCTTT.

The chain has TRBV7-8 and TRBJ1-1; TRBD1 agrees at 10 bases. In germline, CDR1 is SGHVS, CDR2 FQNEAQ. The CDR3 loop spans 14 amino acids. J gave up 7 bases and V 4 bases, and 6 bases lay outside the gene matches. The CDR3 spells CASSSPGQGNEAFF. The CDR3 DNA follows: TGTGCCAGCAGCTCTCCGGGACAGGGGAATGAAGCTTTCTTT.

The rearrangement uses TRBV18 and TRBJ2-7; 8 bases line up with TRBD1. CDR3 length equals 15 residues. From germline, CDR1 is KGHSH and CDR2 LQKENI. V dropped 2 bases and J dropped 6; count of bases not matched to a gene: 9. Written as DNA, the CDR3 is TGTGCCAGCTCACCAAGACGGACAGGGTTAATCGAGCAGTACTTC. It codes for CASSPRRTGLIEQYF.

This rearrangement joins TRBV5-1 to TRBJ1-4, with 11 nucleotides matching TRBD1. The CDR3 is 16 residues long. Germline V lookup: CDR1 SGHRS, CDR2 YFSETQ. V shed 4 bases, J shed 2 bases, and the junction held 4 bases outside the gene matches. DNA of the CDR3: TGCGCCAGCAGCCCGGACAGGGGGCTGACTAATGAAAAACTGTTTTTT. This encodes CASSPDRGLTNEKLFF. The variable domain in full, with the rest retrieved from reference TRBV5-1 and TRBJ1-4, is KAGVTQTPRYLIKTRGQQVTLSCSPISGHRSVSWYQQTPGQGLQFLFEYFSETQRNKGNFPGRFSGRQFSNSRSEMNVSTLELGDSALYLCASSPDRGLTNEKLFFGSGTQLSVL.

The genes are TRBV5-1 and TRBJ2-3; D possibly corresponds to TRBD2 (5 bases). The germline V and J ends were trimmed by 4 bases and 0 bases, with 9 bases remaining between them. CDR1 SGHRS and CDR2 YFSETQ come from the germline V gene. CDR3 length equals 14 residues. CDR3 sequence: CASSPSPSTDTQYF. CDR3 DNA sequence: TGCGCCAGCAGCCCTAGCCCCAGCACAGATACGCAGTATTTT.

The CDR3 reads CASSRGLNTEAFF. Written as DNA, the CDR3 is TGTGCCAGCAGTCGGGGATTGAACACTGAAGCTTTCTTT. V is TRBV28 and J is TRBJ1-1; D call uncertain. The CDR3 consists of 13 residues. CDR1 is MDHEN, CDR2 SYDVKM, per germline. The V end lost 5 bases, the J end lost 0 bases, and 7 bases lay between the germline ends.

The rearrangement joins TRBV27 to TRBJ2-3; D perhaps matches TRBD1 (6 bases). CDR3 length: 16 residues. The germline V and J ends were trimmed by 5 bases and 0 bases, with 15 bases remaining between them. Germline V gene lookup returns CDR1 MNHEY and CDR2 SMNVEV (reference sequence). This CDR3 reads CASSPGTRTSTDTQYF. The CDR3 nucleotides are TGTGCCAGCAGTCCAGGGACACGTACTAGCACAGATACGCAGTATTTT.

The rearrangement joins TRBV5-6 to TRBJ2-7; TRBD1 matches at 8 bases. The CDR3 covers 16 residues. J gave up 4 bases and V 4 bases, and 13 bases lay outside the gene matches. Germline V gene lookup returns CDR1 SGHDT and CDR2 YYEEEE. CDR3 in DNA: TGTGCCAGCAGCCCGGAGGTTGGTCAGGGGGCATACGAGCAGTACTTC. Translating it yields CASSPEVGQGAYEQYF.

This chain joins TRBV9 and TRBJ2-3, with a tentative D call TRBD2 (5 bases). CDR3 length: 14 residues. Germline lookup yields CDR1 SGDLS and CDR2 YYNGEE. V was clipped by 5 bases and J by 0 bases, with 10 bases between them. CDR3 residues: CASRGGSSTDTQYF. The DNA of the CDR3 is TGTGCCAGCAGAGGAGGCTCTAGCACAGATACGCAGTATTTT.

V is TRBV15 and J is TRBJ2-2, with 7 bases aligning to TRBD1. V lost 0 bases, J lost 1 base, and 5 bases stayed unmatched. The CDR3 loop spans 17 amino acids. Germline-derived CDR1 and CDR2 are LNHNV and YYDKDF (reference sequence). The CDR3 spells CATSRDYGTVNTGELFF. The DNA for the CDR3 is TGTGCCACCAGCAGAGATTACGGGACAGTGAACACCGGGGAGCTGTTTTTT.

The gene calls are TRBV27 and TRBJ2-2; D may be TRBD2 (6 bases). Trimming removed 3 bases from V and 5 bases from J, with 28 bases in between. Germline CDR1 reads MNHEY; CDR2 reads SMNVEV (reference sequence). The CDR3 has 20 residues. This CDR3 reads CASSFWPLRRAEGYTGELFF. The CDR3 DNA sequence: TGTGCCAGCAGTTTTTGGCCCCTCCGGCGGGCGGAGGGGTATACCGGGGAGCTGTTTTTT.